These 10 T cell receptor beta chains were all obtained from the same sample, sequenced in a study of graft-versus-host responses after intestinal transplantation. Clones were sequenced by immunoSEQ multiplex PCR, and TCRdb holds only the in-frame ones, with some missing. The sample includes about 89,000 clones, more than 85% of them seen just once. Antigens of these TCRs are unknown. The sequences come from unstimulated CD8+ T cells sorted from spleen or lymph node cells, collected before intestinal transplant. These TCRs come from a human donor who received an intestinal transplant.

V usage is TRBV18 and J usage is TRBJ1-2; D is undetermined. V dropped 3 bases and J dropped 4 bases, with 15 bases sitting between them. The CDR3 runs 15 residues. From germline, CDR1 is KGHSH and CDR2 LQKENI. The CDR3 spells CASSPVEDRTYGYTF. CDR3 nucleotides: TGTGCCAGCTCACCGGTGGAGGATCGGACCTATGGCTACACCTTC.

J is TRBJ2-1 and V is TRBV27; maybe TRBD1 (8 bases). Trimming stripped 0 bases from V and 0 bases from J, with 12 bases between. Germline CDR1 MNHEY, CDR2 SMNVEV (reference sequence). There are 17 residues in the CDR3. CDR3 DNA: TGTGCCAGCAGTTTATCAGCGGGACAGGCCTCCTACAATGAGCAGTTCTTC. Protein: CASSLSAGQASYNEQFF.

In DNA, the CDR3 is TGTGCCAGCAGCTTAGATCTGAGCTCCTACAATGAGCAGTTCTTC. It codes for CASSLDLSSYNEQFF. The chain couples TRBV7-6 to TRBJ2-1, with D uncertain. Germline assignment: CDR1 SGHVS and CDR2 FNYEAQ. V lost 1 base, J lost 0 bases, and 7 bases lay in between. CDR3 length: 15 amino acids.

The chain is built from TRBV27 and TRBJ2-1; TRBD2 agrees at 8 bases. V was clipped by 4 bases and J by 5 bases; unmatched bases: 7. The CDR3 is 15 amino acids. Germline V gene lookup returns CDR1 MNHEY and CDR2 SMNVEV (reference sequence). CDR3 nucleotide sequence: TGTGCCAGCAGTTACGCGGGGGGTGGGCACAATGAGCAGTTCTTC. Translating it yields CASSYAGGGHNEQFF.

The rearrangement joins TRBV5-6 to TRBJ2-5, with 7 bases identical to TRBD2. Per the germline V gene, CDR1 is SGHDT and CDR2 is YYEEEE. The CDR3 has 15 residues. The ends lost 0 bases at V and 4 bases at J; junction bases unmatched: 6. CDR3 protein: CASSLDATSSETQYF. Written as DNA, the CDR3 is TGTGCCAGCAGCTTGGATGCGACTAGCTCAGAGACCCAGTACTTC.

The chain links TRBV11-2 to TRBJ1-1; the D gene is possibly TRBD1 (5 bases). The CDR3 covers 11 residues. The V end lost 3 bases, the J end lost 11 bases, and 10 bases lay between the germline ends. CDR1 is SGHAT, CDR2 FQNNGV, per germline. The CDR3 coding sequence is TGTGCCAGCAGCTTTGGACAATCCGCTTTCTTT. Its protein is CASSFGQSAFF.

This chain uses TRBV9 with TRBJ2-3; TRBD2 aligns across 8 bases. Germline CDR1 reads SGDLS; CDR2 reads YYNGEE. The length of the CDR3 is 16 residues. V lost 4 bases and J lost 1; bases outside the gene matches: 8. CDR3 coding DNA: TGTGCCAGCAGCACCCGGGATAGCGGGGGCACAGATACGCAGTATTTT. Its translation is CASSTRDSGGTDTQYF.

The V gene is TRBV7-9, the J gene TRBJ2-7; 7 positions agree with TRBD1. The CDR3 is 15 amino acids. After removal of 5 bases from V and 2 bases from J, the junction contained 9 bases not matched to a gene. The germline V gene encodes CDR1 SEHNR and CDR2 FQNEAQ (reference sequence). This CDR3 is CASSPPGQWAYEQYF. CDR3 coding DNA: TGTGCCAGCAGCCCCCCGGGACAGTGGGCCTACGAGCAGTACTTC.

The gene calls are TRBV6-1 and TRBJ1-2; TRBD1 agrees at 7 bases. Germline CDR1 MNHNS, CDR2 SASEGT. Unmatched junction bases numbered 3, after V lost 4 bases and J lost 7 bases. This CDR3 spans 12 amino acids. In nucleotides, the CDR3 is TGTGCCAGCAGTGCTACAGGGGCTGGCTACACCTTC. This translates into CASSATGAGYTF.

The chain joins TRBV7-9 to TRBJ2-6; no clear D gene. The V gene lost 5 bases and the J gene lost 3 bases, with 8 bases spanning the gap. From germline, CDR1 is SEHNR and CDR2 FQNEAQ (reference sequence). This CDR3 contains 14 residues. The CDR3 loop reads CASSPTVGANVLTF. CDR3 DNA: TGTGCCAGCAGCCCTACTGTTGGGGCCAACGTCCTGACTTTC.